The 19 T cell receptor beta chains reported below all come from one sample, sequenced in a study of shared clonotypes between healthy human individuals. The data were produced by immunoSEQ multiplex PCR, yet TCRdb's version contains in-frame clones alone and is incomplete. This table has approximately 470,000 clones, about 72% appearing once. The sequencing input was PBMCs. The source of these receptors is a woman aged 40 to 49 in good health. Some clones in this sample may be carry-over from other donors' samples.

CDR3 bases: TGTGCCAGCACCCTTAGCGGGGCCAGCTCCTACAATGAGCAGTTCTTC. Translated: CASTLSGASSYNEQFF. The chain combines TRBV28 with TRBJ2-1, with 8 nucleotides matching TRBD2. CDR1 is MDHEN, CDR2 SYDVKM, per germline. The CDR3 extends over 16 amino acids. V shed 7 bases, J shed 0 bases, and the junction held 8 bases outside the gene matches. The entire variable domain, with the rest obtained from reference TRBV28 and TRBJ2-1, is as follows: DVKVTQSSRYLVKRTGEKVFLECVQDMDHENMFWYRQDPGLGLRLIYFSYDVKMKEKGDIPEGYSVSREKKERFSLILESASTNQTSMYLCASTLSGASSYNEQFFGPGTRLTVL.

The chain combines TRBV27 with TRBJ2-7, with 9 nucleotides matching TRBD1. Germline-derived CDR1 and CDR2 are MNHEY and SMNVEV (reference sequence). The ends lost 4 bases at V and 0 bases at J; junction bases unmatched: 4. This CDR3 has 15 residues. CDR3 DNA: TGTGCCAGCAGTTACGGACAGGGGATCTCCTACGAGCAGTACTTC. Amino acids: CASSYGQGISYEQYF.

In regard to this clone: An end of the junction does not agree with germline; a read error may underlie this. The chain joins TRBV6-5 to TRBJ2-2; D perhaps matches TRBD2 (5 bases). This CDR3 has 13 amino acids. Germline V gene sequence: CDR1 MNHEY, CDR2 SVGAGI. This chain's CDR3 is CASSTLSTGELFF. The CDR3 DNA follows: TGTGCCAGCAGTACCCTAAGCACCGGGGAACTGTTTTTT.

This chain joins TRBV13 and TRBJ2-1; the match to TRBD2 covers 13 bases. From germline, CDR1 is PRHDT and CDR2 FYEKMQ (reference sequence). V lost 6 bases and J lost 2; bases outside the gene matches: 1. There are 15 residues in the CDR3. The CDR3 spells CASRGLAGAYNEQFF. For the CDR3, the DNA is TGTGCCAGCAGAGGACTAGCGGGAGCCTACAATGAGCAGTTCTTC.

The J gene is TRBJ2-5, the V gene TRBV5-4; D is tentatively TRBD1 or TRBD2 (5 bases each). The V gene lost 0 bases and the J gene lost 0 bases, with 15 bases spanning the gap. The germline V gene encodes CDR1 SGHNT and CDR2 YYREEE (reference sequence). This CDR3 region has 17 residues. CDR3 sequence: CASSLEIGTAYQETQYF. In nucleotides, the CDR3 is TGTGCCAGCAGCTTGGAGATCGGGACCGCGTACCAAGAGACCCAGTACTTC.

V usage is TRBV19 and J usage is TRBJ2-2, with a tentative D call TRBD1 (5 bases). The CDR3 loop spans 15 amino acids. Trimming pared 3 bases from V and 3 bases from J, leaving 11 bases between. Germline CDR1 is LNHDA and CDR2 is SQIVND (reference sequence). CDR3 amino acids: CASSMVGRDTGELFF. In nucleotides, the CDR3 is TGTGCCAGTAGTATGGTGGGCAGGGACACCGGGGAGCTGTTTTTT.

The chain links TRBV7-9 to TRBJ2-7; D is unclear. There are 14 residues in the CDR3. With 1 base removed from V and 4 bases from J, the gap between germline ends came to 11 bases. Per germline, CDR1 SEHNR and CDR2 FQNEAQ (reference sequence). The CDR3 DNA reads as TGTGCCAGCAGCTTAGACCCCTTAGGTTACGAGCAGTACTTC. This encodes CASSLDPLGYEQYF.

Of note for this clone: Compared with germline, one end of the junction differs, possibly owing to a read error. The CDR3 bases are TGCGCCAGTCGACAGGGGGCTGGCGAGACCCGGTACTTC. This encodes CASRQGAGETRYF. The chain employs TRBV10-2 and TRBJ2-5, with TRBD1 matching 10 bases. This CDR3 contains 13 residues. The germline gives CDR1 WSHSY, CDR2 SAAADI.

This chain connects TRBV6-5 to TRBJ2-1; D is unclear. Germline assignment: CDR1 MNHEY and CDR2 SVGAGI. V lost 4 bases, J lost 0 bases, and 13 bases lay in between. The CDR3 is made up of 16 amino acids. CDR3 loop: CASSSIVVSSYNEQFF. The CDR3 DNA is TGTGCCAGCAGTTCAATTGTGGTTAGCTCCTACAATGAGCAGTTCTTC.

V usage is TRBV6-5 and J usage is TRBJ2-5; 7 bases fit TRBD2. The V gene end was trimmed by 6 bases and the J gene end by 2 bases; junction bases not matched to a gene: 6. There are 14 residues in the CDR3. Germline V lookup: CDR1 MNHEY, CDR2 SVGAGI. CDR3 coding DNA: TGTGCCAGCAGGGGAGCGGGATGGCAAGAGACCCAGTACTTC. As protein: CASRGAGWQETQYF.

The CDR3 loop reads CASSPRTSGSRGEQFF. For the CDR3, the DNA is TGTGCCAGCAGTCCCCGGACTAGCGGGAGTCGGGGTGAGCAGTTCTTC. The chain has TRBV28 and TRBJ2-1; TRBD2 agrees at 13 bases. CDR1 is MDHEN and CDR2 is SYDVKM in the germline V gene. The CDR3 contains 16 residues. Losses at the gene ends were 5 bases for V and 9 bases for J; bases not matched to a gene: 10.

The chain combines TRBV2 with TRBJ2-5; 9 nucleotides match TRBD1. With the DNA end fitting TRBJ2-7 better, the J assignment may be wrong. The germline V gene has CDR1 SNHLY and CDR2 FYNNEI. This CDR3 has 14 residues. The CDR3 protein is CARDGTGSPYEQYF. The CDR3 DNA follows: TGTGCCAGAGATGGGACAGGGAGTCCCTACGAGCAGTACTTC.

The chain links TRBV7-3 to TRBJ1-3; maybe TRBD1 (5 bases). The germline gives CDR1 SGHTA, CDR2 FQGTGA. Trimming removed 1 base at V and 4 bases at J, with 11 bases between. The length of the CDR3 is 15 residues. CDR3 loop: CASSLNAGFGNTIYF. For the CDR3, the DNA is TGTGCCAGCAGCTTAAACGCAGGGTTCGGAAACACCATATATTTT.

In regard to this clone: Compared with germline, one end of the junction differs, possibly owing to a read error. This rearrangement joins TRBV7-7 to TRBJ2-5; 10 bases line up with TRBD1. Per the germline V gene, CDR1 is SSHAT and CDR2 is FNYEAQ (reference sequence). The CDR3 loop spans 15 amino acids. CDR3 residues: CASSWGGTGAETQYF. The CDR3 DNA follows: TGTGCTAGCAGCTGGGGTGGGACAGGGGCAGAGACCCAGTACTTC. Based on the CDR3 plus reference TRBV7-7 and TRBJ2-5, the full variable domain is GAGVSQSPRYKVTKRGQDVTLRCDPISSHATLYWYQQALGQGPEFLTYFNYEAQPDKSGLPSDRFSAERPEGSISTLTIQRTEQRDSAMYRCASSWGGTGAETQYFGPGTRLLVL.

Comment on this clone: The junction departs from germline at one end; a sequencing error may be responsible. The chain is built from TRBV11-3 and TRBJ2-2; D is unresolved. The CDR3 is made up of 15 amino acids. Germline V gives CDR1 SGHNT, CDR2 YENEEA. The CDR3 coding sequence is TGTGCCAGCAGCCAAAGTCTAGGGAACGCCGGGGAGCTGTTTTTT. Translating gives CASSQSLGNAGELFF.

This chain links TRBV4-1 with TRBJ2-3, with unresolved D. The CDR3 has 12 residues. V lost 4 bases to trimming and J lost 9 bases, with 11 bases between them. CDR1 and CDR2 from the germline V gene are MGHRA and YSYEKL. The DNA of the CDR3 is TGCGCCAGCAGCCTAAAGGACCAGACGCAGTATTTT. Its protein product is CASSLKDQTQYF.

V and J are TRBV9 and TRBJ2-3, with TRBD2 identical over 7 bases. Germline trimming cut 0 bases from V and 4 bases from J; bases unmatched to any gene: 5. Germline CDR1 reads SGDLS; CDR2 reads YYNGEE. The CDR3 sequence is 15 residues long. CDR3 sequence reads: CASSVGGGSADTQYF. CDR3 coding DNA: TGTGCCAGCAGCGTAGGAGGCGGGAGTGCAGATACGCAGTATTTT.

The chain joins TRBV4-1 to TRBJ2-7; D call uncertain. V lost 1 base and J lost 0, with 7 bases in between. The CDR3 totals 14 residues. Germline CDR1 and CDR2: MGHRA and YSYEKL. The CDR3 DNA sequence: TGCGCCAGCAGCCAAGGAATTTTCTCCTACGAGCAGTACTTC. Translation: CASSQGIFSYEQYF.

The rearrangement joins TRBV9 to TRBJ2-1, with 8 nucleotides matching TRBD2. The V segment lost 0 bases and the J segment 5 bases; nucleotides outside the gene matches: 4. Germline V gene lookup returns CDR1 SGDLS and CDR2 YYNGEE. CDR3 length: 15 residues. The CDR3 protein is CASSVGGSGNNEQFF. Written as DNA, the CDR3 is TGTGCCAGCAGCGTAGGGGGTAGCGGGAACAATGAGCAGTTCTTC.